The T cell receptor (beta chain) under discussion was sequenced for a study of cytomegalovirus exposure and HLA in healthy donors. PCR amplification relied on 60 Vbeta primers (plus 13 Jbeta primers). Assay used: immunoSEQ multiplex PCR; TCRdb lists only in-frame clones, some missing. Among approximately 160,000 clones listed, 82% were seen once. The germline gives CDR1 LGHNA, CDR2 YSLEER. With 1 base clipped from V and 13 bases from J, the junction kept 7 bases outside the gene matches. The CDR3 extends over 14 amino acids. This TCR was sampled from a girl between 10 and 17 years old in good health and CMV-seropositive. The chain employs TRBV4-3 and TRBJ2-1; TRBD1 aligns across 10 bases. The specimen was PBMCs. Written as DNA, the CDR3 is TGCGCCAGCAGCCAAGGCCGGACAGGGGGTAGTCAGTTCTTC. Its protein product is CASSQGRTGGSQFF.